The 18 T cell receptor beta chains listed next were all sequenced from one sample in a study of T cell responses to AZD1222 COVID-19 vaccine. Generated by immunoSEQ multiplex PCR, the TCRdb table keeps only in-frame clones and is missing some. Of over 150,000 clones in the sample, 85% to 95% were seen once. The material sequenced was peripheral blood, taken on day 0 of AZD1222 vaccination. These receptors were taken from an adult in good health.

This clone was picked up a small number of times. The chain carries TRBV2 and TRBJ1-6; TRBD1 might be the D (5 bases). Germline loops: CDR1 SNHLY, CDR2 FYNNEI. The CDR3 is made up of 14 amino acids. Trimming took off 8 bases at V and 7 bases at J, with 15 bases between the two ends. The CDR3, as DNA: TGTGCCAGCGTCGTTGGGGGTCCCAATTCACCCCTCCACTTT. This translates into CASVVGGPNSPLHF.

The rearrangement joins TRBV5-6 to TRBJ1-5; TRBD1 is a possible D gene (5 bases). CDR3 length: 15 residues. Germline loops: CDR1 SGHDT, CDR2 YYEEEE. V was clipped by 4 bases and J by 6 bases, with 17 bases between them. As DNA, the CDR3 is TGTGCCAGCAGCCTGTCGGGGGGAATGATTCAGCCCCAGCATTTT. Residues: CASSLSGGMIQPQHF.

The CDR3 loop is CATSRLAGADTQYF. Here the CDR3 DNA reads TGTGCCACCAGCAGACTAGCGGGAGCAGATACGCAGTATTTT. The gene calls are TRBV15 and TRBJ2-3, with 10 bases matching TRBD2. This CDR3 region has 14 residues. The V and J ends lost 2 bases and 4 bases, in that order; junction bases with no gene match: 0. Germline V gene sequence: CDR1 LNHNV, CDR2 YYDKDF (reference sequence).

This chain links TRBV19 with TRBJ1-2; 10 nucleotides match TRBD1. Germline CDR1 and CDR2: LNHDA and SQIVND (reference sequence). The J segment lost 4 bases and the V segment lost 9 bases, leaving 5 bases of the junction unmatched. CDR3 length: 13 residues. The chain's CDR3 is CASGDRGSYGYTF. Here the CDR3 DNA reads TGTGCCAGCGGGGACAGGGGTAGCTATGGCTACACCTTC.

The gene calls are TRBV4-1 and TRBJ1-5; D not certain. The germline V gene has CDR1 MGHRA and CDR2 YSYEKL. Deletions cut 7 bases from V and 0 bases from J, with 13 bases between. The CDR3 is 15 amino acids. The DNA for the CDR3 is TGCGCCAGCACCCCGACTCCAGATAGCAATCAGCCCCAGCATTTT. This codes for CASTPTPDSNQPQHF.

This clone was found once. This rearrangement joins TRBV30 to TRBJ2-1; D is possibly TRBD2 (5 bases). Per the germline V gene, CDR1 is GTSNPN and CDR2 is SVGIG (reference sequence). The CDR3 has 14 amino acids. The ends were cut back, 2 bases at V and 8 bases at J, with 16 bases in the middle. The CDR3 bases are TGTGCCTGGAGTCGAATGAGGGCAGCGGATGAGCAGTTCTTC. Translating it yields CAWSRMRAADEQFF.

CDR3 sequence (DNA): TGTGCCAGCAGCCGACGGACAGGGTGGCAGGGCTACACCTTC. It yields the protein CASSRRTGWQGYTF. The V and J genes are TRBV7-8 and TRBJ1-2, with 8 positions matching TRBD1. The CDR3 consists of 14 residues. Germline V gene data show CDR1 as SGHVS and CDR2 as FQNEAQ. Germline trimming cut 5 bases from V and 8 bases from J; bases unmatched to any gene: 10.

This rearrangement joins TRBV5-5 to TRBJ1-1; D not resolved. The CDR3 is made up of 15 amino acids. Germline V gene data show CDR1 as SGHKS and CDR2 as YYEKEE (reference sequence). V lost 5 bases and J lost 6, with 20 bases in between. The CDR3, as DNA: TGTGCCAGCAGTTCGCTCCGGACCTTGGACGCTGAAGCTTTCTTT. Protein sequence: CASSSLRTLDAEAFF.

V is TRBV5-6 and J is TRBJ2-7; TRBD2 matches 10 bases. After removal of 3 bases from V and 3 bases from J, the junction contained 6 bases not matched to a gene. Germline CDR1 is SGHDT and CDR2 is YYEEEE. CDR3 size: 15 residues. CDR3 nucleotides: TGTGCCAGCAGCTACGGACTAGCGGAGTACTACGAGCAGTACTTC. Its protein is CASSYGLAEYYEQYF.

The rearrangement uses TRBV10-3 and TRBJ2-7; TRBD2 is a possible D gene (5 bases). V was trimmed by 11 bases and J by 4 bases, leaving 21 bases between them. CDR3 size: 14 residues. Germline V gives CDR1 ENHRY, CDR2 SYGVKD. The DNA of the CDR3 is TGTGCCTCTGAGAGCGGAAGGGCTTCTTACGAGCAGTACTTC. Translated: CASESGRASYEQYF.

The chain recombines TRBV7-2 with TRBJ2-1; perhaps TRBD1 as D (6 bases). The CDR3 extends over 13 amino acids. Trimming stripped 3 bases from V and 12 bases from J, with 15 bases between. CDR1 and CDR2 (germline): SGHTA, FQGNSA. The CDR3 here is CASSLYPQGRQFF. The DNA of the CDR3 is TGTGCCAGCAGCTTGTACCCTCAGGGGAGGCAGTTCTTC.

This chain uses TRBV19 with TRBJ2-1; D might be TRBD1 or TRBD2, each matching 5 bases. The germline V gene encodes CDR1 LNHDA and CDR2 SQIVND (reference sequence). V lost 3 bases and J 9 bases, leaving 9 bases between the germline ends. This CDR3 comprises 12 residues. CDR3 coding DNA: TGTGCCAGTAGTATTCGAGGGACTGAGCAGTTCTTC. Protein product: CASSIRGTEQFF.

V is TRBV2 and J is TRBJ1-1; D not resolved. Germline CDR1 reads SNHLY; CDR2 reads FYNNEI. CDR3 size: 13 residues. V lost 4 bases and J 4 bases, leaving 10 bases between the germline ends. Written as DNA, the CDR3 is TGTGCCAGCAGTGGGGAGGGAGCCACTGAAGCTTTCTTT. This codes for CASSGEGATEAFF.

The CDR3 DNA reads as TGTGCCATCAGTACCCCCCTAGCGGGAGGGCCCTACGAGCAGTACTTC. Encoded protein: CAISTPLAGGPYEQYF. This rearrangement joins TRBV10-3 to TRBJ2-7, with TRBD2 identical over 12 bases. The CDR3 extends over 16 amino acids. CDR1 and CDR2 (germline): ENHRY, SYGVKD. V was clipped by 5 bases and J by 2 bases; unmatched bases: 7.

The rearrangement links TRBV5-1 to TRBJ2-3; D is ambiguous. The germline CDR1 and CDR2 sequences are SGHRS and YFSETQ. CDR3 size: 15 residues. The germline V and J ends were trimmed by 0 bases and 2 bases, with 10 bases remaining between them. The CDR3 DNA is TGCGCCAGCAGCTTGGAGGGCTATCTCACAGATACGCAGTATTTT. Translating gives CASSLEGYLTDTQYF.

In its sample, this clone was seen once. The chain is built from TRBV9 and TRBJ2-3; D is perhaps TRBD2 (5 bases). Trimming shortened V by 2 bases and J by 8 bases, and 18 bases separated the two germline ends. Germline V gene data show CDR1 as SGDLS and CDR2 as YYNGEE. This CDR3 contains 15 residues. CDR3 residues: CASSVASGSLGTQYF. CDR3 DNA: TGTGCCAGCAGCGTCGCTTCGGGGAGTCTGGGTACGCAGTATTTT.

The rearrangement links TRBV2 to TRBJ2-1; 10 bases align to TRBD1. There are 14 residues in the CDR3. V shed 7 bases and J 8 bases; nucleotides not matched to a gene: 8. Germline V gene sequence: CDR1 SNHLY, CDR2 FYNNEI. CDR3 sequence (DNA): TGTGCCAGCACCCCAGGACAGGGGGTCTATGAGCAGTTCTTC. It encodes CASTPGQGVYEQFF.

This clone has only one observation. The genes are TRBV4-2 and TRBJ2-6; D gene uncertain. Trimming left V 1 base short and J 0 bases short, with 10 bases between. The length of the CDR3 is 17 residues. Looked up from germline, CDR1 is LGHNA and CDR2 is YNFKEQ. In DNA form, the CDR3 reads TGTGCCAGCAGCCAAGGTATCTTGGTCTCTGGGGCCAACGTCCTGACTTTC. Protein: CASSQGILVSGANVLTF.